This entry lists 26 T cell receptor beta chains sequenced from one sample in a study of CD8 T cells in Susac syndrome. Roughly 0.45 to 1 ug RNA was reverse transcribed with random hexamers. In TCRdb, the immunoSEQ multiplex PCR reads were re-called with MiXCR into one record per CDR3 protein. This sample carries roughly 130,000 distinct CDR3 sequences, approximately 94% of them seen once, and the ten largest clones take approximately 0.13%. The specimen sequenced was CD4+ T cells from PBMCs. These receptors were collected from a human donor with multiple sclerosis.

The chain recombines TRBV6-5 with TRBJ2-1; 8 nucleotides line up with TRBD1. Germline V lookup: CDR1 MNHEY, CDR2 SVGAGI. The CDR3 runs 15 residues. V lost 2 bases to trimming and J lost 7 bases; unmatched junction nucleotides: 7. CDR3 DNA: TGTGCCAGCAGTTACCAGACAGGGGTGGCAAATGAGCAGTTCTTC. Translating it yields CASSYQTGVANEQFF.

CDR3 in DNA: TGTGCCTGGAGTGTAGGGCGGTGGGGCTATGGCTACACCTTC. It codes for CAWSVGRWGYGYTF. The chain is built from TRBV30 and TRBJ1-2; D uncertain. V was shortened by 0 bases and J by 4 bases, with 12 bases between the two germline ends. The CDR3 is 14 residues long. Germline V gene lookup returns CDR1 GTSNPN and CDR2 SVGIG (reference sequence).

This clonotype was detected only once. V and J are TRBV15 and TRBJ2-1; D might be TRBD1 or TRBD2, each matching 5 bases. The CDR3 covers 13 residues. V was pared by 0 bases and J by 10 bases, with 10 bases between. The germline gives CDR1 LNHNV, CDR2 YYDKDF (reference sequence). The DNA for the CDR3 is TGTGCCACCAGCAGAGATCCCGGGGACGAGCAGTTCTTC. Residues: CATSRDPGDEQFF. The full variable domain, completed using reference TRBV15 and TRBJ2-1, is DAMVIQNPRYQVTQFGKPVTLSCSQTLNHNVMYWYQQKSSQAPKLLFHYYDKDFNNEADTPDNFQSRRPNTSFCFLDIRSPGLGDTAMYLCATSRDPGDEQFFGPGTRLTVL.

The rearrangement joins TRBV7-2 to TRBJ2-7; D uncertain. Trimming cost V 1 base and J 6 bases, with 13 bases left between them. CDR1 and CDR2 from the germline V gene are SGHTA and FQGNSA. The CDR3 has 14 amino acids. CDR3 DNA: TGTGCCAGCAGCTTAGTTTTGGATGCGGCCGAGCAGTACTTC. Translated, it gives CASSLVLDAAEQYF.

The V call is TRBV19, the J call TRBJ1-1; D not certain. The CDR3 consists of 13 residues. CDR1 and CDR2 (germline): LNHDA, SQIVND (reference sequence). V was pared by 0 bases and J by 5 bases, with 7 bases between. The CDR3 nucleotides read TGTGCCAGTAGTATAGATCAGACAACTGAAGCTTTCTTT. It is translated as CASSIDQTTEAFF.

This clonotype turned up a few times. V usage is TRBV12-3 or TRBV12-4 and J usage is TRBJ2-7; 8 bases align to TRBD2. J gave up 5 bases and V 3 bases, and 6 bases lay outside the gene matches. CDR3 length: 14 amino acids. The CDR3, as DNA: TGTGCCAGCAGTTTTGGAGCGGGAGAACACGAGCAGTACTTC. Protein product: CASSFGAGEHEQYF.

The CDR3 DNA sequence: TGTGCCAGCAGTGAAAACCCTGACGGGGGGGCCTATGGCTACACCTTC. It specifies CASSENPDGGAYGYTF. This chain uses TRBV25-1 with TRBJ1-2; weak D call: TRBD1 (6 bases). CDR3 size: 16 residues. Trimming removed 2 bases at V and 4 bases at J, with 17 bases between. Germline V gene data show CDR1 as MGHDK and CDR2 as SYGVNS.

V usage is TRBV4-2 and J usage is TRBJ2-7; perhaps TRBD1 as D (5 bases). V was clipped by 0 bases and J by 3 bases, with 12 bases between them. This CDR3 spans 15 amino acids. Germline V gives CDR1 LGHNA, CDR2 YNFKEQ. The DNA of the CDR3 is TGTGCCAGCAGCCAAGATGTCAGGGCTGACTACGAGCAGTACTTC. Its protein is CASSQDVRADYEQYF.

This chain joins TRBV5-1 and TRBJ2-3; D is tentatively TRBD1 or TRBD2 (5 bases each). The CDR3 has 14 amino acids. Germline V gene sequence: CDR1 SGHRS, CDR2 YFSETQ. Trimming removed 5 bases at V and 1 base at J, with 11 bases between. CDR3 sequence (DNA): TGCGCCAGCAGGAGGGGAGAGGGCACAGATACGCAGTATTTT. It codes for CASRRGEGTDTQYF.

The rearrangement links TRBV5-4 to TRBJ2-7, with D possibly TRBD2 on 5 matching bases. Germline loops: CDR1 SGHNT, CDR2 YYREEE (reference sequence). The CDR3 has 15 amino acids. Trimming stripped 0 bases from V and 2 bases from J, with 12 bases between. The CDR3 nucleotides read TGTGCCAGCAGCTTGGGAGCGAGGACTCCCTACGAGCAGTACTTC. It yields the protein CASSLGARTPYEQYF.

The rearrangement uses TRBV12-3 or TRBV12-4 and TRBJ2-7; D ambiguous. Trimming left V 3 bases short and J 0 bases short, with 6 bases between. This CDR3 contains 13 residues. The CDR3 nucleotides are TGTGCCAGCAGTTTCCAGAGCTCCTACGAGCAGTACTTC. Its translation: CASSFQSSYEQYF.

Note on this clonotype: A junction end diverges from the germline sequence, so it may reflect a read error. This chain links TRBV20-1 with TRBJ2-5; 14 bases map to TRBD2. CDR3 length: 15 residues. Germline V lookup: CDR1 DFQATT, CDR2 SNEGSKA (reference sequence). CDR3 bases: TGCAGTGCAAGACTAGCGGGGGGGCCCGTGGAGACCCAGCACTTC. This encodes CSARLAGGPVETQHF.

CDR3 sequence (DNA): TGTGCCAGCAGTGAAGCGGGCAGGGGGCAAGGCTACACCTTC. Encoded protein: CASSEAGRGQGYTF. V gene TRBV6-1 combines with J gene TRBJ1-2; 8 bases line up with TRBD1. V lost 0 bases and J lost 8; bases outside the gene matches: 5. The CDR3 is 14 amino acids. Germline CDR1 and CDR2: MNHNS and SASEGT.

The chain carries TRBV7-2 and TRBJ2-7, with D maybe TRBD1 (5 bases). The CDR3 covers 13 residues. The V and J ends lost 1 base and 8 bases respectively, with 12 bases between them. The germline gives CDR1 SGHTA, CDR2 FQGNSA. The CDR3: CASSLERGSKQYF. CDR3 nucleotide sequence: TGTGCCAGCAGCTTAGAAAGGGGTTCGAAGCAGTACTTC.

The J gene is TRBJ2-7, the V gene TRBV5-1; TRBD2 matches at 8 bases. The CDR3 is 14 amino acids. Per germline, CDR1 SGHRS and CDR2 YFSETQ. Unmatched junction bases numbered 9, after V lost 3 bases and J lost 7 bases. The CDR3 spells CASSSGTRGREQYF. The DNA of the CDR3 is TGCGCCAGCAGCTCGGGGACTAGAGGTAGGGAGCAGTACTTC. Using reference TRBV5-1 and TRBJ2-7 for the parts outside the CDR3, the full variable domain is KAGVTQTPRYLIKTRGQQVTLSCSPISGHRSVSWYQQTPGQGLQFLFEYFSETQRNKGNFPGRFSGRQFSNSRSEMNVSTLELGDSALYLCASSSGTRGREQYFGPGTRLTVT.

The J gene is TRBJ2-6, the V gene TRBV27; D not resolved. CDR1 and CDR2 (germline): MNHEY, SMNVEV (reference sequence). V lost 0 bases and J 4 bases, leaving 10 bases between the germline ends. The CDR3 is 16 residues long. The CDR3 nucleotides read TGTGCCAGCAGTTTATCCTGGGCAGGCGGGGCCAACGTCCTGACTTTC. Translation: CASSLSWAGGANVLTF.

V usage is TRBV5-4 and J usage is TRBJ2-2; D is perhaps TRBD1 (6 bases). V lost 2 bases and J lost 3, with 11 bases in between. CDR3 size: 15 residues. Germline values: CDR1 SGHNT, CDR2 YYREEE (reference sequence). CDR3 DNA: TGTGCCAGCAGCTTATTCACAGGGCACACCGGGGAGCTGTTTTTT. It is translated as CASSLFTGHTGELFF.

This chain's CDR3 is CASSALNQPQHF. CDR3 nucleotide sequence: TGTGCCAGCAGCGCCCTCAATCAGCCCCAGCATTTT. This rearrangement joins TRBV7-9 to TRBJ1-5; D not resolved. The V end lost 5 bases, the J end lost 3 bases, and 5 bases lay between the germline ends. CDR1 SEHNR and CDR2 FQNEAQ come from the germline V gene (reference sequence). The CDR3 is 12 residues long. Together with reference TRBV7-9 and TRBJ1-5, the CDR3 gives the full variable domain: DTGVSQNPRHKITKRGQNVTFRCDPISEHNRLYWYRQTLGQGPEFLTYFQNEAQLEKSRLLSDRFSAERPKGSFSTLEIQRTEQGDSAMYLCASSALNQPQHFGDGTRLSIL.

The rearrangement links TRBV6-2 or TRBV6-3 to TRBJ1-5, with unresolved D. Germline V gene sequence: CDR1 MNHEY, CDR2 SVGEGT. Trimming stripped 5 bases from V and 5 bases from J, with 10 bases between. CDR3 length: 13 residues. In DNA form, the CDR3 reads TGTGCCAGCAGTCCCCCCGGGGATCAGCCCCAGCATTTT. Translated, it gives CASSPPGDQPQHF.

The CDR3 is CASSDRAPGDTQYF. CDR3 bases: TGTGCCAGCAGTGATCGGGCCCCGGGGGATACGCAGTATTTT. The chain recombines TRBV6-1 with TRBJ2-3, with a tentative D call TRBD2 (5 bases). The germline gives CDR1 MNHNS, CDR2 SASEGT. CDR3 length equals 14 residues. V was trimmed by 3 bases and J by 6 bases, leaving 13 bases between them.

The chain recombines TRBV4-3 with TRBJ2-6; D not resolved. CDR3 size: 18 residues. V lost 0 bases and J lost 0, with 12 bases in between. Germline CDR1 reads LGHNA; CDR2 reads YSLEER. CDR3: CASSQEAGTPSGANVLTF. In nucleotides, the CDR3 is TGCGCCAGCAGCCAAGAAGCAGGAACTCCCTCTGGGGCCAACGTCCTGACTTTC.

The gene calls are TRBV6-5 and TRBJ1-1; possible D gene TRBD1, 6 bases. The CDR3 is 13 residues long. Germline CDR1 is MNHEY and CDR2 is SVGAGI. Trimming left V 5 bases short and J 6 bases short, with 13 bases between. Here the CDR3 reads CASSVPQGAEAFF. In DNA, the CDR3 is TGTGCCAGCAGTGTCCCACAGGGCGCTGAAGCTTTCTTT.

This clonotype was counted once. The chain uses TRBV6-2 or TRBV6-3 and TRBJ2-1, with unresolved D. V lost 2 bases to trimming and J lost 6 bases, with 5 bases between them. Germline-derived CDR1 and CDR2 are MNHEY and SVGEGT. The CDR3 contains 12 residues. CDR3 region: CASSYRSNEQFF. The DNA for the CDR3 is TGTGCCAGCAGTTACAGGTCCAATGAGCAGTTCTTC.

This chain uses TRBV7-9 with TRBJ1-5, with TRBD1 identical over 7 bases. Trimming took 6 bases from V and 5 from J; bases not matched to a gene: 16. There are 17 residues in the CDR3. The germline V gene has CDR1 SEHNR and CDR2 FQNEAQ (reference sequence). As DNA, the CDR3 is TGTGCCAGCAGTTCTCTCCCGACAGGGAGGAGTCATCAGCCCCAGCATTTT. This encodes CASSSLPTGRSHQPQHF.

The rearrangement links TRBV3-1 to TRBJ1-3; no clear D gene. V dropped 3 bases and J dropped 0 bases, with 9 bases sitting between them. CDR3 length: 15 residues. Germline V lookup: CDR1 LGHDT, CDR2 YNNKEL (reference sequence). The CDR3 loop reads CASSQMAGSGNTIYF. The CDR3 coding sequence is TGTGCCAGCAGCCAGATGGCAGGCTCTGGAAACACCATATATTTT.

J is TRBJ2-7 and V is TRBV12-3 or TRBV12-4, with D unclear. V was shortened by 1 base and J by 2 bases, with 12 bases between the two germline ends. The CDR3 contains 15 residues. The CDR3 protein is CASSLGWSATYEQYF. In nucleotides, the CDR3 is TGTGCCAGCAGTTTAGGTTGGAGCGCCACCTACGAGCAGTACTTC.